This TCR beta chain was captured in a study of blood T cells in healthy people across ages. About the study: T cells yielded about one barcoded beta molecule per two cells through template switching.

Trimming cost V 2 bases and J 3 bases, with 14 bases left between them. Germline values: CDR1 SGHTA, CDR2 FQGNSA. This CDR3 region has 15 residues. Note on this clonotype: The antigen is undetermined.

Overall study findings and caveats: Estimates of diversity drawn from one million T cells were considered underestimates. The recorded TCR beta diversity per million T cells decreased in a roughly linear manner with age. Long-lived and aged donors differed, with more naive CD4+ cells and higher diversity in the long-lived.

A J-beta primer mix and a sample-barcoded 5' primer were used in a second PCR of roughly 6 to 11 cycles. One entry per CDR3 protein results from TCRdb running MiXCR on the 5' RACE reads. The profile shows about 600,000 distinct CDR3 sequences, around 50% of them singletons. Sequenced material: blood. The V call is TRBV7-2, the J call TRBJ2-7; D gene unclear. This TCR was sampled from a man aged 80 or over in good health. In DNA form, the CDR3 reads TGTGCCAGCAGCTTATCCCGCGACCTGTACTACGAGCAGTACTTC. Its translation is CASSLSRDLYYEQYF.